A selection of T cell receptor beta chains follows, all from one sample in a study of response to subunit inactivated influenza vaccine. TCRdb recomputed calls from the RT-PCR reads with MiXCR, one row per CDR3 protein. The sample has roughly 650,000 distinct CDR3 sequences, approximately 15% seen once. The sequencing here drew on PBMCs from blood, taken 14 to 15 days before vaccination. These receptors came from a man between 45 and 60 years old who received an inactivated influenza vaccine. Each CDR3 is given with its conserved first and last residue. Each record gives: V gene, J gene, D gene, clone size, CDR3 protein, CDR3 DNA. D genes are given only for firm matches. Expanded clones get a size class; other rows say once, few or many, or leave the size out.

>TRBV20-1|TRBJ2-7|NA|few
CSARDRNGNYEQYF
TGCAGTGCTAGAGATCGTAACGGGAACTACGAGCAGTACTTC
>TRBV3-1|TRBJ2-2|NA|NA
CASSQGRRANTGELFF
TGTGCCAGCAGCCAAGGAAGGAGGGCCAACACCGGGGAGCTGTTTTTT
>TRBV2|TRBJ2-7|TRBD1|few
CASSEMTGGEQYF
TGTGCCAGCAGTGAGATGACAGGGGGCGAGCAGTACTTC
>TRBV4-2|TRBJ2-5|NA|NA
CASSQDLEFQETQYF
TGTGCCAGCAGCCAAGATTTGGAGTTCCAAGAGACCCAGTACTTC
>TRBV29-1|TRBJ1-1|NA|NA
CSVEFGGFGTEAFF
TGCAGCGTTGAATTTGGTGGTTTTGGCACTGAAGCTTTCTTT
>TRBV28|TRBJ2-2|TRBD2|many
CASSGGPMNTGELFF
TGTGCCAGCTCGGGGGGGCCCATGAACACCGGGGAGCTGTTTTTT
>TRBV4-3|TRBJ2-5|NA|few
CASSQDKTDPRDFETQYF
TGCGCCAGCAGCCAAGATAAGACAGACCCTCGTGACTTTGAGACCCAGTACTTC
>TRBV10-1|TRBJ2-1|NA|few
CASSTGYNSYNEQFF
TGCGCCAGCAGTACAGGTTACAACTCCTACAATGAGCAGTTCTTC
>TRBV20-1|TRBJ2-7|TRBD2|few
CSAKLAGGPGEQYF
TGCAGTGCTAAACTAGCGGGAGGGCCTGGCGAGCAGTACTTC
>TRBV7-2|TRBJ2-5|NA|few
CASSARLQETQYF
TGTGCCAGCAGCGCCCGACTTCAAGAGACCCAGTACTTC
>TRBV18|TRBJ2-7|TRBD2|NA
CASSPWEGAKGYEQYF
TGTGCCAGCTCACCATGGGAGGGCGCAAAAGGCTACGAGCAGTACTTC
>TRBV4-1|TRBJ2-3|NA|NA
CASSQGRPGAGTQYF
TGCGCCAGCAGCCAAGGACGCCCCGGGGCAGGTACGCAGTATTTT
>TRBV5-1|TRBJ1-1|NA|few
CASSIRVNTEAFF
TGCGCCAGCAGCATCAGGGTGAACACTGAAGCTTTCTTT
>TRBV4-1|TRBJ1-5|NA|NA
CATSPGQDSNQPQHF
TGCGCCACCTCACCCGGGCAGGATAGCAATCAGCCCCAGCATTTT
>TRBV9|TRBJ2-2|NA|NA
CASSVGGHITTGELFF
TGTGCCAGCAGCGTCGGGGGACACATTACCACCGGGGAGCTGTTTTTT
>TRBV15|TRBJ2-7|TRBD2|NA
CATSPGLAIYEQYF
TGTGCCACCAGCCCCGGACTAGCGATCTACGAGCAGTACTTC
>TRBV12-3/TRBV12-4|TRBJ1-2|NA|few
CASSSPPGNYGYTF
TGTGCCAGCAGTTCCCCCCCGGGGAACTATGGCTACACCTTC
>TRBV5-1|TRBJ1-2|NA|few
CASSLELQYGYTF
TGCGCCAGCAGCTTGGAACTGCAATATGGCTACACCTTC
>TRBV2|TRBJ2-1|TRBD1|NA
CASSDRTGFYNEQFF
TGTGCCAGCAGTGACCGGACAGGATTCTACAATGAGCAGTTCTTC
>TRBV20-1|TRBJ2-1|NA|NA
CSSSLSYNEQFF
TGCAGTTCTTCCTTATCCTACAATGAGCAGTTCTTC
>TRBV5-1|TRBJ1-1|NA|many
CASSLGGISLAFF
TGCGCCAGCAGCTTGGGGGGTATCAGTCTGGCTTTCTTT
>TRBV6-2/TRBV6-3|TRBJ2-6|NA|few
CASSLTGPGANVLTF
TGTGCCAGCAGTCTTACAGGGCCTGGGGCCAACGTCCTGACTTTC
>TRBV7-2|TRBJ1-6|TRBD1|few
CASRAGTVPSPLHF
TGTGCCAGCAGAGCCGGGACAGTTCCTTCACCCCTCCACTTT
>TRBV5-1|TRBJ2-3|TRBD2|NA
CASSLSWTSGSWDTQYF
TGCGCCAGCAGCTTGTCCTGGACTAGCGGGAGCTGGGATACGCAGTATTTT
>TRBV2|TRBJ2-1|NA|few
CASSETPPALAGSYNEQFF
TGTGCCAGCAGTGAGACCCCGCCTGCGTTGGCGGGGTCCTACAATGAGCAGTTCTTC
>TRBV6-5|TRBJ2-5|TRBD2|few
CASSYSSGGAVETQYF
TGTGCCAGCAGTTACAGTAGCGGGGGGGCAGTGGAGACCCAGTACTTC
>TRBV14|TRBJ2-3|NA|NA
CASSQEDGLLTDTQYF
TGTGCCAGCAGCCAAGAGGACGGACTACTCACAGATACGCAGTATTTT
>TRBV7-2|TRBJ1-1|TRBD1|NA
CASSSVTGGTEAFF
TGTGCCAGCAGCTCGGTCACAGGGGGGACTGAAGCTTTCTTT
>TRBV18|TRBJ2-1|NA|NA
CASSATAYEQFF
TGTGCCAGCTCAGCTACAGCCTATGAGCAGTTCTTC
>TRBV21-1|TRBJ1-6|NA|few
CLGGSPLHF
TGTCTAGGCGGGTCACCCCTCCACTTT
>TRBV9|TRBJ1-4|NA|few
CASSVTGKTNEKLFF
TGTGCCAGCAGCGTAACGGGGAAAACTAATGAAAAACTGTTTTTT
>TRBV12-3/TRBV12-4|TRBJ2-1|TRBD1|NA
CASSWNRGTKQFF
TGTGCCAGCAGTTGGAACAGGGGAACAAAGCAGTTTTTC
>TRBV11-2|TRBJ2-5|TRBD2|few
CASSPPGTSGSRQKETQYF
TGTGCCAGCAGCCCTCCCGGGACTAGCGGGAGCCGCCAGAAGGAGACCCAGTACTTC
>TRBV12-3/TRBV12-4|TRBJ2-2|TRBD1|NA
CASSFVGGAGGELFF
TGTGCCAGCAGTTTCGTAGGGGGCGCGGGCGGGGAGCTGTTTTTT
>TRBV6-2/TRBV6-3|TRBJ1-5|NA|NA
CASSPLGEGPQHF
TGTGCCAGCAGCCCGCTGGGGGAGGGGCCCCAGCATTTT
>TRBV4-1|TRBJ2-3|NA|NA
CASSQDMGDTQYF
TGCGCCAGCAGCCAAGATATGGGGGATACGCAGTATTTT
>TRBV5-1|TRBJ1-1|NA|many
CASRKDNMGTEAFF
TGCGCCAGCAGAAAGGACAATATGGGAACTGAAGCTTTCTTT
>TRBV28|TRBJ2-7|NA|many
CASSLLQGYEQYF
TGTGCCAGCAGTTTACTACAGGGCTACGAGCAGTACTTC
>TRBV5-1|TRBJ2-7|NA|NA
CASTENRHEQYF
TGCGCCAGCACGGAGAATAGGCACGAGCAGTACTTC
>TRBV6-1|TRBJ2-1|NA|NA
CASSGGIAAKNNEQFF
TGTGCCAGCAGTGGGGGGATAGCGGCGAAAAACAATGAGCAGTTCTTC
>TRBV7-9|TRBJ2-1|TRBD1|few
CASSSTRGTGGYNEQFF
TGTGCCAGCAGCTCCACTAGGGGGACAGGGGGCTACAATGAGCAGTTCTTC
>TRBV20-1|TRBJ2-7|TRBD2|few
CSARPLLAGVDEQYF
TGCAGTGCTAGACCCCTCCTAGCGGGAGTGGACGAGCAGTACTTC
>TRBV28|TRBJ2-3|TRBD2|few
CASSFLAGGVADTQYF
TGTGCCAGCAGTTTTTTAGCGGGGGGCGTAGCAGATACGCAGTATTTT
>TRBV30|TRBJ2-5|NA|many
CAWSVPEVTQYF
TGTGCCTGGAGTGTACCAGAAGTGACCCAGTACTTC
>TRBV11-2|TRBJ2-2|NA|NA
CASRRRVNTGELFF
TGTGCCAGCAGGCGGAGGGTGAACACCGGGGAGCTGTTTTTT
>TRBV7-2|TRBJ1-3|NA|few
CASSLTQAGNTIYF
TGTGCCAGCAGCTTAACACAGGCTGGAAACACCATATATTTT
>TRBV6-1|TRBJ2-1|NA|NA
CASREPGYNEQFF
TGTGCCAGCAGAGAGCCGGGGTACAATGAGCAGTTCTTC
>TRBV6-5|TRBJ2-7|TRBD2|many
CASSRGLAGNPYEQYF
TGTGCCAGCAGCCGTGGACTAGCGGGAAACCCCTACGAGCAGTACTTC
>TRBV10-3|TRBJ2-7|NA|many
CAIRNSQREQYF
TGTGCCATCAGGAACAGCCAACGCGAGCAGTACTTC
>TRBV12-3/TRBV12-4|TRBJ2-3|NA|few
CASSFFGTSRVDTQYF
TGTGCCAGCAGTTTCTTCGGGACTTCCCGTGTGGATACGCAGTATTTT
>TRBV5-1|TRBJ2-7|NA|many
CASSLTTGVSYEQYF
TGCGCCAGCAGCCTAACGACAGGCGTATCCTACGAGCAGTACTTC
>TRBV11-2|TRBJ2-1|NA|NA
CASSSTPQGGEYNEQFF
TGTGCCAGCAGCTCCACCCCCCAGGGGGGGGAGTACAATGAGCAGTTCTTC
>TRBV5-1|TRBJ1-1|NA|NA
CASSLGAGGHRTEAFF
TGCGCCAGCAGCTTGGGGGCGGGGGGGCACCGCACTGAAGCTTTCTTT
>TRBV7-9|TRBJ2-5|NA|NA
CASSSHLVKETQYF
TGTGCCAGCAGCTCGCACCTAGTAAAGGAGACCCAGTACTTC